This T cell receptor beta chain was sequenced in a study of blood T cell repertoires in COVID-19. The wider study: There were acute and convalescent COVID-19 samples, and they came from the United States, Italy and Spain. T cells, B-cell-depleted T cells, or PBMCs supplied cDNA or gDNA.

The CDR3 is 19 residues long. CDR1 and CDR2 (germline): SGHNT, YENEEA. The trim removed 5 bases at V and 1 base at J, leaving 14 bases unmatched. Using immunoSEQ multiplex PCR, the repertoire was profiled, and TCRdb retains in-frame clones only, with some absent. The repertoire has some 190,000 clones, approximately 83% of them found once; the top ten carry roughly 9.8%. The V gene is TRBV11-3, the J gene TRBJ2-3; 11 nucleotides line up with TRBD2. The sequenced material came from peripheral blood. This receptor was identified in a human donor with active or convalescent COVID-19. The donor label of this sample is uncertain. The CDR3 spells CASSLRPLASGGRTDTQYF. CDR3 coding DNA: TGTGCCAGCAGCCTGCGCCCCCTGGCTAGCGGGGGGCGCACAGATACGCAGTATTTT.